The 20 T cell receptor beta chains below come from one sample, sequenced in a study of blood T cells in healthy people across ages. Using a J-beta primer mix together with a sample-barcoded 5' primer, a second PCR was run for about 6 to 12 cycles. TCRdb redid the calling of the 5' RACE reads with MiXCR, one entry per CDR3 protein. Among hundreds of thousands of distinct CDR3 sequences listed, under 30% were seen once. Sequenced: blood. These receptors were taken from a woman of 80 years or more in good health.

This clonotype appeared a few times. J is TRBJ1-3 and V is TRBV6-6; 9 bases match TRBD1. CDR3 length: 16 amino acids. Germline V CDR1 and CDR2: MNHNY, SVGAGI (reference sequence). V was pared by 5 bases and J by 3 bases, with 8 bases of the junction left unmatched. CDR3 region: CASSRTGTGFGNTIYF. The CDR3 coding sequence is TGTGCCAGCAGTCGAACCGGGACAGGGTTTGGAAACACCATATATTTT.

This clonotype was seen many times. V and J are TRBV20-1 and TRBJ2-3; TRBD1 or TRBD2 may be the D gene (5 bases each). CDR1 is DFQATT and CDR2 is SNEGSKA in the germline V gene (reference sequence). This CDR3 is built from 13 residues. V dropped 4 bases and J dropped 8 bases, with 16 bases sitting between them. The CDR3 DNA is TGCAGTGCTAACCGGGACCCCATCGGTACGCAGTATTTT. Translated, it gives CSANRDPIGTQYF.

On this clonotype: A clone one base away is much larger, so this may be a read error. For the CDR3, the DNA is TGTGCCAGCAGCTATGGGACTCTGCGAAATGAGCAGTACTTC. The encoded protein is CASSYGTLRNEQYF. The chain employs TRBV7-2 and TRBJ2-5, with D tentatively TRBD2 (6 bases). V lost 4 bases to trimming and J lost 11 bases, with 20 bases between them. The CDR3 loop spans 14 amino acids. Germline loops: CDR1 SGHTA, CDR2 FQGNSA.

The V and J genes are TRBV2 and TRBJ1-1, with unresolved D. CDR3 length: 13 amino acids. V lost 1 base and J 12 bases, leaving 15 bases between the germline ends. CDR1 is SNHLY and CDR2 is FYNNEI in the germline V gene. CDR3 region: CASSEVLDKRTFF. DNA for the CDR3: TGTGCCAGCAGTGAAGTACTTGACAAACGAACTTTCTTT.

This clonotype has more than one count but fewer than ten. It may be a read error: a sequence one base away is much more abundant. This chain uses TRBV5-5 with TRBJ2-1, with D possibly TRBD2 on 7 matching bases. The V gene's germline CDR1 is SGHKS and CDR2 YYEKEE (reference sequence). The CDR3 extends over 16 amino acids. V was shortened by 4 bases and J by 2 bases, with 16 bases between the two germline ends. The CDR3 DNA follows: TGTGCCAGCAGCCCTTGGGCGGGGGCTACCTACAATGAGCAGTTCTTC. Its protein is CASSPWAGATYNEQFF.

This clonotype was recorded many times. The CDR3 spells CASSLRGRTQYF. DNA for the CDR3: TGTGCCAGCAGTTTAAGAGGACGGACGCAGTACTTC. The chain combines TRBV12-3 or TRBV12-4 with TRBJ2-4; D is undetermined. This CDR3 is built from 12 residues. V lost 2 bases and J 13 bases, leaving 12 bases between the germline ends.

This clonotype has at least ten counts. V is TRBV20-1 and J is TRBJ2-1; perhaps TRBD1 as D (6 bases). V was pared by 0 bases and J by 9 bases, with 15 bases between. The CDR3 length is 14 residues. Germline CDR1 is DFQATT and CDR2 is SNEGSKA (reference sequence). The CDR3 loop reads CSARDLVRGFEQFF. Written as DNA, the CDR3 is TGCAGTGCTAGAGATCTTGTGAGGGGGTTTGAGCAGTTCTTC.

The chain uses TRBV7-6 and TRBJ2-3; D perhaps matches TRBD1 (5 bases). This CDR3 has 15 amino acids. Germline CDR1 is SGHVS and CDR2 is FNYEAQ. With 5 bases removed from V and 2 bases from J, the gap between germline ends came to 14 bases. Written as DNA, the CDR3 is TGTGCCAGCAGCCGCACAGGTTCTGACACAGATACGCAGTATTTT. Translating gives CASSRTGSDTDTQYF.

CDR3 region: CASSARQSSYNEQFF. The CDR3 DNA is TGTGCCAGCAGTGCTAGACAGTCCTCCTACAATGAGCAGTTCTTC. This sequence joins TRBV2 and TRBJ2-1; weak D call: TRBD1 (5 bases). The V end was cut by 4 bases, the J end by 0 bases, with 10 bases between. The CDR3 loop spans 15 amino acids. Germline CDR1 and CDR2: SNHLY and FYNNEI.

This clonotype occurred many times. The chain is built from TRBV9 and TRBJ2-5; 9 bases are a match to TRBD1. The CDR3 spans 14 residues. CDR1 is SGDLS and CDR2 is YYNGEE in the germline V gene. V trimming: 4 bases; J trimming: 5 bases; junction bases outside the gene matches: 6. CDR3 sequence: CASSTQGAGETQYF. The CDR3 nucleotides are TGTGCCAGCAGCACACAGGGGGCAGGCGAGACCCAGTACTTC. Full variable domain (rest looked up from reference TRBV9 and TRBJ2-5): DSGVTQTPKHLITATGQRVTLRCSPRSGDLSVYWYQQSLDQGLQFLIQYYNGEERAKGNILERFSAQQFPDLHSELNLSSLELGDSALYFCASSTQGAGETQYFGPGTRLLVL.

This clonotype was counted at least ten times. This chain connects TRBV3-1 to TRBJ2-5, with no clear D. Germline V gene lookup returns CDR1 LGHDT and CDR2 YNNKEL (reference sequence). This CDR3 contains 14 residues. V shed 1 base and J shed 1 base, with 7 bases lying between them. This CDR3 reads CASSQAAGQETQYF. The CDR3 DNA reads as TGTGCCAGCAGCCAAGCGGCAGGCCAAGAGACCCAGTACTTC.

This clonotype came up many times. The rearrangement links TRBV3-1 to TRBJ2-5; TRBD2 agrees at 10 bases. Germline V gene sequence: CDR1 LGHDT, CDR2 YNNKEL (reference sequence). The CDR3 contains 17 residues. The trim removed 1 base at V and 13 bases at J, leaving 18 bases unmatched. The CDR3 sequence: CASSQVLPSGGPRALYF. The DNA for the CDR3 is TGTGCCAGCAGCCAAGTCCTCCCTAGCGGGGGACCGAGAGCGCTGTACTTC.

This clonotype was recorded at least ten times. The chain uses TRBV10-3 and TRBJ2-5, with unresolved D. This CDR3 region has 12 residues. V gave up 3 bases and J gave up 5 bases, with 7 bases separating them. The V gene's germline CDR1 is ENHRY and CDR2 SYGVKD. The DNA of the CDR3 is TGTGCCATCAGTGATAAGGGTGAGACCCAGTACTTC. Protein sequence: CAISDKGETQYF.

This clonotype was recorded a few times. One base away lies a much larger clone, so this may be a sequencing read error. This chain uses TRBV5-6 with TRBJ1-2, with D hard to call. Germline V gives CDR1 SGHDT, CDR2 YYEEEE. The CDR3 has 14 amino acids. Trimming cost V 3 bases and J 2 bases, with 11 bases left between them. CDR3 nucleotide sequence: TGTGCCAGCAGCTGGGAAGGGTTCAACTATGGCTACACCTTC. Translated, it gives CASSWEGFNYGYTF.

The chain has TRBV12-3 or TRBV12-4 and TRBJ1-5; D call uncertain. Trimming took 7 bases from V and 2 from J, leaving 6 bases between them. This CDR3 has 12 residues. CDR3: CASTNGNQPQHF. CDR3 nucleotides: TGTGCCAGCACCAATGGCAATCAGCCCCAGCATTTT.

There are a few counts of this clonotype. V is TRBV7-9 and J is TRBJ2-2; D call uncertain. This CDR3 is 13 amino acids long. The germline CDR1 and CDR2 sequences are SEHNR and FQNEAQ (reference sequence). Trimming shortened V by 3 bases and J by 7 bases, and 9 bases separated the two germline ends. This chain's CDR3 is CASSLSQLGELFF. In DNA form, the CDR3 reads TGTGCCAGCAGCTTGTCGCAACTCGGGGAGCTGTTTTTT.

This clonotype occurred many times. This chain joins TRBV5-1 and TRBJ2-1; TRBD2 aligns across 9 bases. V shed 0 bases, J shed 8 bases, and the junction held 3 bases outside the gene matches. Germline-derived CDR1 and CDR2 are SGHRS and YFSETQ. The CDR3 has 14 residues. CDR3 DNA sequence: TGCGCCAGCAGCTTGGCTAGCGGGGACCATGAGCAGTTCTTC. Protein: CASSLASGDHEQFF.

This clonotype was picked up many times. The chain has TRBV12-3 or TRBV12-4 and TRBJ2-3, with 11 bases that match TRBD2. The CDR3 runs 15 residues. V gave up 5 bases and J gave up 2 bases; unmatched junction bases: 3. The CDR3 DNA sequence: TGTGCCAGCAGTAAGACTAGCGGGGCCACAGATACGCAGTATTTT. It translates to CASSKTSGATDTQYF.

This clonotype was counted many times. This chain uses TRBV12-3 or TRBV12-4 with TRBJ1-1, with 8 bases fitting TRBD1. This CDR3 has 15 residues. Unmatched junction bases numbered 8, after V lost 5 bases and J lost 3 bases. The CDR3 reads CASSLGGQGDTEAFF. The CDR3 bases are TGTGCCAGCAGTCTTGGCGGACAGGGCGACACTGAAGCTTTCTTT.

The chain joins TRBV7-2 to TRBJ2-3, with D hard to call. This CDR3 region has 14 residues. Germline values: CDR1 SGHTA, CDR2 FQGNSA. Deletions cut 5 bases from V and 6 bases from J, with 15 bases between. CDR3 sequence reads: CASSGPSQLDTQYF. The CDR3 DNA reads TGTGCCAGCAGCGGACCTTCTCAGCTCGATACGCAGTATTTT.